These 24 T cell receptor beta chains were all obtained from the same sample, sequenced in a study of radiation and T cells in renal cell carcinoma. Profiling relied on immunoSEQ multiplex PCR, and the TCRdb table lists in-frame clones only, not all of them. The sample records about 49,000 clones, approximately 83% being singletons. Time point meaning: baseline pretreatment blood. Treatment: 15 Gy SBRT to primary tumor, nephrectomy 4 weeks later. Sequencing used blood, obtained from a patient whose treatment included radiotherapy and nephrectomy. Receptor source: a woman aged 70-85 years with renal cell carcinoma.

This chain connects TRBV7-2 to TRBJ2-7, with TRBD2 matching over 11 bases. From germline, CDR1 is SGHTA and CDR2 FQGNSA. V shed 2 bases and J 5 bases; nucleotides not matched to a gene: 11. This CDR3 has 17 residues. The CDR3 here is CASSLPLAGARSHEQYF. DNA for the CDR3: TGTGCCAGCAGCTTACCACTAGCGGGGGCCCGGTCGCACGAGCAGTACTTC.

The chain carries TRBV27 and TRBJ1-1, with a possible D match to TRBD1 (6 bases). V was clipped by 5 bases and J by 2 bases, with 18 bases between them. In germline, CDR1 is MNHEY, CDR2 SMNVEV (reference sequence). This CDR3 is 16 amino acids long. The chain's CDR3 is CASSTGQGRRNTEAFF. The DNA of the CDR3 is TGTGCCAGCAGTACCGGCCAGGGGAGAAGAAACACTGAAGCTTTCTTT.

In its sample, this clone was seen a few times. CDR3 in amino acids: CASSPPGGREFEQYF. The CDR3 region has the DNA TGTGCCAGCTCACCGCCCGGCGGCAGGGAGTTCGAGCAGTACTTC. This chain uses TRBV18 with TRBJ2-7; D may match TRBD1 or TRBD2 (5 bases each). The CDR3 length is 15 residues. The V end was cut by 3 bases, the J end by 6 bases, with 18 bases between. Germline-derived CDR1 and CDR2 are KGHSH and LQKENI. Full variable domain (missing parts from reference TRBV18 and TRBJ2-7): NAGVMQNPRHLVRRRGQEARLRCSPMKGHSHVYWYRQLPEEGLKFMVYLQKENIIDESGMPKERFSAEFPKEGPSILRIQQVVRGDSAAYFCASSPPGGREFEQYFGPGTRLTVT.

The chain is built from TRBV29-1 and TRBJ2-2; possible D gene TRBD2, 6 bases. This CDR3 is 15 amino acids long. In germline, CDR1 is SQVTM, CDR2 ANQGSEA. With 6 bases removed from V and 0 bases from J, the gap between germline ends came to 14 bases. CDR3 residues: CSVGISGANTGELFF. The CDR3 DNA reads TGCAGCGTGGGGATTAGCGGAGCGAACACCGGGGAGCTGTTTTTT.

The CDR3 DNA reads TGTGCCAGCAGCTTCACCCAGAGCACAGATACGCAGTATTTT. It specifies CASSFTQSTDTQYF. V usage is TRBV7-9 and J usage is TRBJ2-3; no clear D gene. CDR1 SEHNR and CDR2 FQNEAQ come from the germline V gene (reference sequence). V was clipped by 3 bases and J by 0 bases, with 7 bases between them. CDR3 length: 14 residues.

This chain uses TRBV21-1 with TRBJ2-7. TRBV21-1 is shown as a pseudogene. The CDR3 consists of 12 residues. The CDR3, as DNA: TGTGCCAGCAGTAAAGGGGGTCCCGAGCAGTACTTC. This translates into CASSKGGPEQYF.

The chain recombines TRBV4-3 with TRBJ2-7, with D perhaps matching TRBD2 (6 bases). This CDR3 comprises 14 residues. V was clipped by 1 base and J by 3 bases, with 10 bases between them. Per germline, CDR1 LGHNA and CDR2 YSLEER. CDR3 DNA: TGCGCCAGCAGCCAAGGTGGGGGACTCTACGAGCAGTACTTC. Encoded protein: CASSQGGGLYEQYF.

The chain carries TRBV5-1 and TRBJ2-5; TRBD2 matches at 15 bases. The V and J ends lost 4 bases and 4 bases, in that order; junction bases with no gene match: 5. Germline-derived CDR1 and CDR2 are SGHRS and YFSETQ. The CDR3 is 16 amino acids. The CDR3 protein is CASSTGLAGGAETQYF. The CDR3, as DNA: TGCGCCAGCAGCACGGGACTAGCGGGAGGAGCAGAGACCCAGTACTTC.

V gene TRBV6-6 combines with J gene TRBJ2-7; no reliable D call. The ends were cut back, 5 bases at V and 4 bases at J, with 9 bases in the middle. This CDR3 contains 12 residues. Looked up from germline, CDR1 is MNHNY and CDR2 is SVGAGI (reference sequence). The CDR3 spells CASSPLGYEQYF. The CDR3 DNA is TGTGCCAGCAGTCCCCTGGGGTACGAGCAGTACTTC.

The chain links TRBV6-1 to TRBJ1-5, with D possibly TRBD1 on 5 matching bases. The CDR3 covers 11 residues. Germline-derived CDR1 and CDR2 are MNHNS and SASEGT. V was shortened by 8 bases and J by 6 bases, with 8 bases between the two germline ends. In nucleotides, the CDR3 is TGTGCCAGCGGGGGGGGTCAGCCCCAGCATTTT. Translating gives CASGGGQPQHF.

The rearrangement links TRBV30 to TRBJ1-3; D gene unclear. CDR1 and CDR2 (germline): GTSNPN, SVGIG (reference sequence). Between the trimmed V and J ends, which lost 1 base and 2 bases, there was a span of 6 bases. This CDR3 is built from 13 residues. CDR3 sequence reads: CAWSGETGNTIYF. DNA of the CDR3: TGTGCCTGGAGTGGGGAGACTGGAAACACCATATATTTT.

The chain's CDR3 is CASSFLNGQTDTQYF. CDR3 sequence (DNA): TGTGCCAGCAGCTTCCTTAACGGACAAACAGATACGCAGTATTTT. The chain is built from TRBV5-4 and TRBJ2-3; a possible D gene is TRBD1 (5 bases). This CDR3 spans 15 amino acids. Per germline, CDR1 SGHNT and CDR2 YYREEE (reference sequence). The V gene lost 2 bases and the J gene lost 3 bases, with 13 bases spanning the gap.

This chain links TRBV5-5 with TRBJ1-2; D is perhaps TRBD1 (5 bases). Germline CDR1 reads SGHKS; CDR2 reads YYEKEE (reference sequence). Trimming took off 2 bases at V and 3 bases at J, with 8 bases between the two ends. The CDR3 runs to 13 residues. The CDR3 loop is CASSLARDYGYTF. As DNA, the CDR3 is TGTGCCAGCAGCTTAGCCAGGGACTATGGCTACACCTTC.

V is TRBV6-6 and J is TRBJ2-7; D might be TRBD1 (6 bases). CDR3 length: 12 amino acids. V gave up 7 bases and J gave up 2 bases, with 9 bases separating them. CDR1 MNHNY and CDR2 SVGAGI come from the germline V gene (reference sequence). CDR3 amino acids: CASTNRAYEQYF. DNA of the CDR3: TGTGCCAGCACCAACAGGGCCTACGAGCAGTACTTC.

A few counts support this clone. The CDR3 sequence: CASRSGTGSQPQHF. CDR3 sequence (DNA): TGTGCCAGCAGATCCGGGACAGGGAGTCAGCCCCAGCATTTT. This chain joins TRBV28 and TRBJ1-5; TRBD1 aligns across 9 bases. The CDR3 totals 14 residues. The germline gives CDR1 MDHEN, CDR2 SYDVKM. V shed 6 bases, J shed 6 bases, and the junction held 6 bases outside the gene matches.

The V and J genes are TRBV30 and TRBJ2-4, with D perhaps assigned TRBD1 or TRBD2 (5 bases each). CDR1 and CDR2 from the germline V gene are GTSNPN and SVGIG (reference sequence). V was cut by 6 bases and J by 6 bases, with 15 bases left in between. The CDR3 spans 13 residues. CDR3 nucleotides: TGTGCCTGCGGAGGCAGGGAAGGAAACATTCAGTACTTC. Encoded protein: CACGGREGNIQYF.

This sequence joins TRBV6-5 and TRBJ2-7, with TRBD2 as a possible D gene (6 bases). This CDR3 is built from 16 residues. The germline V gene has CDR1 MNHEY and CDR2 SVGAGI. Trimming stripped 3 bases from V and 4 bases from J, with 19 bases between. The CDR3 nucleotides read TGTGCCAGCAGTTATTCGGTCCGGCTAGCGAGTTACGAGCAGTACTTC. This encodes CASSYSVRLASYEQYF.

V and J are TRBV11-2 and TRBJ1-2, with D tentatively TRBD1 (5 bases). The CDR3 loop spans 16 amino acids. The V end was cut by 5 bases, the J end by 3 bases, with 19 bases between. CDR1 and CDR2 (germline): SGHAT, FQNNGV. The CDR3 loop is CASSAWPRGKDYGYTF. Here the CDR3 DNA reads TGTGCCAGCAGCGCATGGCCTCGGGGGAAGGACTATGGCTACACCTTC.

The gene calls are TRBV6-5 and TRBJ1-1; the match to TRBD1 covers 7 bases. The CDR3 is made up of 14 amino acids. CDR1 and CDR2 (germline): MNHEY, SVGAGI. V was clipped by 6 bases and J by 5 bases; unmatched bases: 9. The CDR3 DNA is TGTGCCAGCAGCCGAACAGGGGATGGAACTGAAGCTTTCTTT. This translates into CASSRTGDGTEAFF.

V gene TRBV12-5 combines with J gene TRBJ2-1, with a weak D call TRBD1 (5 bases). CDR1 and CDR2 from the germline V gene are LGHNT and FRNRAP. Deletions cut 7 bases from V and 7 bases from J, with 23 bases between. This CDR3 has 16 residues. This chain's CDR3 is CASAPMGQVAPNEQFF. The CDR3 DNA reads TGTGCTAGTGCCCCGATGGGGCAGGTGGCCCCGAATGAGCAGTTCTTC.

This chain joins TRBV27 and TRBJ2-6; tentatively, D is TRBD1 (5 bases). This CDR3 spans 17 amino acids. Germline CDR1 is MNHEY and CDR2 is SMNVEV (reference sequence). Trimming took off 7 bases at V and 3 bases at J, with 19 bases between the two ends. The chain's CDR3 is CASTDSAFFFGANVLTF. CDR3 nucleotide sequence: TGTGCCAGCACCGACAGCGCTTTTTTCTTTGGGGCCAACGTCCTGACTTTC.

CDR3 in amino acids: CSARDSLRAFF. Written as DNA, the CDR3 is TGCAGTGCTAGGGACAGCCTGAGGGCTTTCTTT. The gene calls are TRBV20-1 and TRBJ1-1; tentative D call: TRBD1 (6 bases). From germline, CDR1 is DFQATT and CDR2 SNEGSKA (reference sequence). The CDR3 has 11 residues. V dropped 3 bases and J dropped 11 bases, with 13 bases sitting between them.

The chain has TRBV15 and TRBJ1-1; weak D call: TRBD1 (5 bases). This CDR3 region has 13 residues. Germline CDR1 and CDR2: LNHNV and YYDKDF (reference sequence). V lost 5 bases, J lost 1 base, and 8 bases lay in between. CDR3 DNA sequence: TGTGCCACCAGCGGGCAGGGGAACACTGAAGCTTTCTTT. Translating it yields CATSGQGNTEAFF.

This clone was observed a handful of times. One junction end does not reproduce the germline sequence, and a read error may be involved. This rearrangement joins TRBV2 to TRBJ2-7, with 11 bases lining up with TRBD2. Germline V gives CDR1 SNHLY, CDR2 FYNNEI. The CDR3 consists of 12 residues. CDR3 in DNA: TGTGCCAGCAGTGAAGCGCGGACTAGCGGGCACTTC. Translation: CASSEARTSGHF. Variable domain in full (rest from reference TRBV2 and TRBJ2-7): EPEVTQTPSHQVTQMGQEVILRCVPISNHLYFYWYRQILGQKVEFLVSFYNNEISEKSEIFDDQFSVERPDGSNFTLKIRSTKLEDSAMYFCASSEARTSGHFGPGTRLTVT.